This note documents a single T cell receptor (beta chain) sequence. A single count supports this clone. This receptor's antigen is unknown. Base qualities were left out, and no much larger clone turns up one base away. The data were obtained in a study of cytomegalovirus exposure and HLA in healthy donors (dated by TCRdb to the late 2010s). About the investigation overall: According to an earlier analysis of a few hundred of the donors, 150 million to 200 million T cells yielded 90 million to 130 million unique TCR beta sequences and approximately 300 Gb of sequence data. Rather than drawing on any new phenotypic data, the later analysis identified candidate immune exposures from TCR beta sequences and the way those sequences occurred across donors. Because of strong linkage in the cohort, a handful of DR-DQ haplotypes were treated as single units for association and clustering. Using immunosequencing, the study profiled T cell repertoires from 666 subjects and related those repertoires to cytomegalovirus serostatus. An earlier analysis of around 540 of the donors applied high-throughput TCR beta sequencing to assess whether each TCR beta V gene segment acted as functional or pseudogenic. Every discovery cohort repertoire had been produced on one sequencing platform. In a later genetic analysis, genome-wide SNP genotypes for about 65% of the roughly 700 donors were used, and that subset was treated as a discovery cohort. Among a few hundred genotyped donors of the cohort, an average of around 240,000 unique TCR beta nucleotide sequences were sequenced per donor, roughly 20% of them non-productive. Along with the approximately 650-subject first cohort, a separate validation cohort of about 110 different subjects was used. The genetic ancestry cluster associated with self-reported Caucasian donors included around 76% of the 350 to 500 genotyped donors. A later analysis re-analyzed previously published TCR beta repertoires from hundreds of donors and added high-resolution HLA genotyping to study TCR occurrence patterns. About 330 gigabases of sequencing data and around 85 million unique TCR sequences made up an early release that covered 640 HLA-typed donors. High-throughput TCR immunosequencing, statistical association of individual TCRs with disease status, and machine learning were combined to predict cytomegalovirus infection status. Donor age, sex, ethnicity and CMV serostatus were compiled together with the repertoire data. The number of donors typed differed by locus, with about 629-630 for A, B, C, DRB1 and DQB1, more than 500 for DQA1, 600 to 610 for DPA1, and some 440 for DPB1. Class I and class II HLA loci were covered by the typing at four-digit resolution. The study aimed to test whether signatures of past pathogen exposure could be identified by cataloging public T cell receptors.

Results and caveats for the whole study, not just this receptor: A group of highly shared sequence variants was considered likely to be a technical artifact of the sequencing pipeline. When HLA alleles, especially DR and DQ, strongly co-occurred, TCR associations were difficult to assign to individual alleles. A further reported finding was that TCR beta sequences accurately predicted the HLA-A and HLA-B alleles for most subjects in the first cohort. A later genetic analysis reported fewer N-insertions in productive TCRs among donors in an Asian-associated ancestry cluster than the roughly 670-donor mean. Some 16 rarely observed V segments, including chromosome 9 orphons, were excluded from the earlier analysis of approximately 600 of the donors because counts were too low. A later genetic analysis associated a missense DCLRE1C variant with V-gene and J-gene trimming of TCR beta chains, and an independent cohort replicated the association. This cohort had only TCR beta chains sequenced, and the lack of alpha or paired-chain data limited which features could be detected. According to the authors, the approach could potentially be generalized to other disease states and immunological phenotypes. In both the original and validation cohorts, the classifier was reported to diagnose cytomegalovirus status with high specificity and sensitivity. In a later analysis, TCR association rates were found to vary across HLA loci, with the most associated TCRs seen for DRB1 alleles and the fewest for HLA-C alleles. While some public TCRs were present in many individuals, most TCR sequences turned up only very rarely across donors. A later analysis found that HLA-associated TCR beta chains were more clonally expanded and had lower generation probabilities than equally common non-associated chains. CMV serostatus was the only immune exposure information available for the cohort. Presence/absence analyses assumed roughly uniform sequencing depth across donors, an assumption that may not hold. According to a later analysis, most CMV-associated TCR beta chains appeared to be HLA-restricted, and the HLA associations seemed to be driven largely by CMV exposure. Linkage disequilibrium might explain the correlated functional status among segregating V segments, but an unknown experimental factor could not be ruled out. In vitro tests confirmed that three of the cytomegalovirus-associated TCR beta chains recognize cytomegalovirus antigens. Because HLA typing was unavailable for some donors at each locus, only the typed subset was used in association tests. A total of 164 TCR beta chains were listed by the study as associated with cytomegalovirus. According to a later analysis, parvovirus B19, influenza, CMV and Epstein-Barr virus appeared linked to several top co-occurrence clusters. In an earlier analysis of approximately 590 of the donors, most TCR beta V segments were observed in productive rearrangements about 87% or about 30% of the time, broadly matching IMGT annotations. In a later analysis, some 17,000 TCR beta sequences were associated with specific HLA alleles at a false discovery rate of 0.05.

The cohort was made up of roughly 670 healthy bone marrow donors. All cohort members were sampled while nominally healthy, although unrecorded immune exposures were likely present. The donor was CMV seropositive and was included in the group of some 290 seropositive cohort members. Every donor gave a peripheral blood sample, and the peripheral blood mononuclear cells from that sample were used for TCR beta sequencing. The Qiagen DNeasy Blood Extraction Kit was used to extract genomic DNA from the blood cell samples. The library was generated by the immunoSEQ multiplex PCR assay. The multiplex PCR relied on a mix of 60 forward primers for TCR Vbeta segments and 13 reverse primers for TCR Jbeta segments. The CDR3 region of rearranged TCR beta genes was amplified from genomic DNA with a multiplex PCR assay. The Illumina HiSeq System was used to sequence the amplified TCR beta libraries as 87-base-pair reads. Per the original workflow: A later analysis counted around 72 million unique TCR beta chains across the 550 to 800 repertoires, and some 11 million of these chains were shared by at least two donors. Raw reads were error-corrected and collapsed into unique sequences by a nearest-neighbor algorithm in which closely related sequences were merged to remove PCR and sequencing errors. To assign V, D and J gene segments, CDR3 sequences were aligned to IMGT reference sequences. Each retained sequence needed at least a six-nucleotide match to both a V gene segment and a J gene segment. Rearrangements were called productive when the CDR3 lacked stop codons and stayed in frame with V and J; all others were non-productive. CDR3 was defined by IMGT convention, running from the second conserved V-encoded cysteine to the conserved J-encoded phenylalanine. In an earlier analysis of around 640 of the donors, sequences lacking an unambiguous match to a single V gene segment were excluded. An earlier analysis of about 600 of the donors called V segments functional above 56.7% productive rearrangements and segregating when the between-donor standard deviation exceeded 5%. To diagnose cytomegalovirus status from the catalog of TCR beta chain sequences, a statistical classification framework was built. A later analysis assigned V and J genes by comparing TCR nucleotide sequences with IMGT/GENE-DB human TR gene sequences. The TCRdist pipeline was used in a later analysis to assign CDR3 sequences and most-parsimonious VDJ recombination scenarios. In a later analysis, every TCR beta chain was defined by the combination of its CDR3 amino acid sequence and its V-gene family, and reads without a unique V-gene family were dropped. A later analysis removed several hundred highly shared, low-generation-probability nucleotide sequences to deal with suspected cross-contamination and a sequencing artifact. In a later analysis, a clonal expansion index for each public chain was calculated from normalized within-repertoire ranks of inferred template counts. Generation probabilities in a later analysis came from a VDJ recombination model fitted to out-of-frame rearrangements, and those results were checked against IGoR. A later analysis scored TCR-TCR, TCR-HLA and TCR-CMV co-occurrence with hypergeometric tests, applying a repertoire-size bias correction to TCR pairs. False discovery rates were estimated in a later analysis by permuting HLA or CMV assignments 20 times. In a later analysis, co-occurring TCRs were grouped using DBSCAN, and TCRdist sequence similarity was added for clustering within HLA-allele-positive subsets. For co-occurrence clustering, repertoires with fewer than 30,000 or more than 120,000 public chains were excluded, along with roughly 5 repertoires with anomalous nucleotide sharing. In its TCRdb copy, this immuneACCESS table keeps in-frame sequences only and misses some clones. Where compared with another copy, unresolved V genes explain less than half of these, and the others have no known cause. For V, J and clone size, that table is used; D and trimming come from the DNA. Present in this sample are tens of thousands of clones, roughly 70% of which were seen just once. The ten largest clones represent about 22% of the sample.

This clonotype was sampled from a woman in her forties or fifties in good health and CMV-seropositive. Input material: PBMCs.

The DNA sequence is as follows: TGCGCCAGCAGCCAAGATCAGAAGGGGCGCGACGAGCAGTACTTC. Translated, this is CASSQDQKGRDEQYF. The rearrangement joined TRBV4-1 to TRBJ2-7, and TRBD1 may be the D gene, going by 5 matching bases. The CDR3, from cysteine to phenylalanine, totals 15 residues. Only the CDR3 DNA stays, 45 bases, in frame from base 1. CDR1 MGHRA and CDR2 YSYEKL were looked up in the germline V gene. V is reduced by 0 bases and J by 5 bases, leaving a spacing of 14 bases between them.